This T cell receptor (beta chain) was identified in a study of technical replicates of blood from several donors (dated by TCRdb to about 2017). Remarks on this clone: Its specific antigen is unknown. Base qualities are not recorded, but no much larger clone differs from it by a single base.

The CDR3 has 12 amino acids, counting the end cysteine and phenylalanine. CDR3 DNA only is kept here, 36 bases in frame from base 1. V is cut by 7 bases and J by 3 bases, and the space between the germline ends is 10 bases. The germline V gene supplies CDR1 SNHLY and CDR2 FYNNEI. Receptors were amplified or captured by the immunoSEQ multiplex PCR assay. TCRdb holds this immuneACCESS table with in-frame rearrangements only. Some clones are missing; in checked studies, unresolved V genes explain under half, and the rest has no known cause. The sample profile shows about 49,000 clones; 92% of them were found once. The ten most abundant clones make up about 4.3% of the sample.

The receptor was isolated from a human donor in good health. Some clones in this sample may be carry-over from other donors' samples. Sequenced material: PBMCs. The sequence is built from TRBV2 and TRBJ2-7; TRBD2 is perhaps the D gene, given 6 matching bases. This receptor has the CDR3 CASTQGGYEQYF. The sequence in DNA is TGTGCCAGCACCCAGGGAGGCTACGAGCAGTACTTC. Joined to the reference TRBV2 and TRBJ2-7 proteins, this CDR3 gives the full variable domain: EPEVTQTPSHQVTQMGQEVILRCVPISNHLYFYWYRQILGQKVEFLVSFYNNEISEKSEIFDDQFSVERPDGSNFTLKIRSTKLEDSAMYFCASTQGGYEQYFGPGTRLTVT.